A selection of T cell receptor beta chains follows, all from one sample in a study of T cell responses to AZD1222 COVID-19 vaccine. Assay used: immunoSEQ multiplex PCR; TCRdb lists only in-frame clones, some missing. Here the sample spans about 120,000 clones, approximately 84% being singletons. The sequencing used peripheral blood, collected on day 0 of AZD1222 vaccination. The receptors originated from an adult in good health. Both conserved end residues are part of each CDR3. Fields, in order: V gene, clone size, CDR3 length, D gene, J gene, CDR3 protein, CDR3 DNA. D genes are given only for firm matches. Some rows mark clone size as missing; the rest say once, few, many or name a class of expanded clone.

TRBV28	NA	16	NA	TRBJ2-5	CASSTSPSAATETQYF	TGTGCCAGCAGTACCTCCCCTAGCGCGGCGACAGAGACCCAGTACTTC
TRBV30	NA	11	NA	TRBJ1-1	CAWSPGAEAFF	TGTGCCTGGTCCCCGGGGGCTGAAGCTTTCTTT
TRBV28	NA	17	TRBD1	TRBJ2-7	CASSGSGTGSSSYEQYF	TGTGCCAGCAGTGGCTCCGGGACAGGCTCTAGCTCCTACGAGCAGTACTTC
TRBV19	NA	16	NA	TRBJ1-5	CASSIGLSRNNQPQHF	TGTGCCAGTAGTATAGGCCTCAGTAGGAACAATCAGCCCCAGCATTTT
TRBV14	NA	15	NA	TRBJ2-5	CASSQRLERQETQYF	TGTGCCAGCAGCCAGCGACTAGAAAGGCAAGAGACCCAGTACTTC
TRBV7-3	NA	15	NA	TRBJ1-1	CASSLQGPMNTEAFF	TGTGCCAGCAGCTTACAGGGGCCTATGAACACTGAAGCTTTCTTT
TRBV6-5	NA	15	TRBD1	TRBJ2-6	CASSLGQGWANVLTF	TGTGCCAGCAGTCTCGGACAGGGTTGGGCCAACGTCCTGACTTTC
TRBV14	NA	13	NA	TRBJ1-6	CASSDHGDSPLHF	TGTGCCAGCAGCGATCACGGGGATTCACCCCTCCACTTT
TRBV7-2	NA	15	NA	TRBJ2-2	CASSKLQGSPGELFF	TGTGCCAGCAGCAAACTACAGGGTTCCCCCGGGGAGCTGTTTTTT
TRBV7-3	NA	14	NA	TRBJ2-2	CASSFYRADGELFF	TGTGCCAGCAGCTTTTATAGGGCGGACGGGGAGCTGTTTTTT
TRBV11-2	NA	18	TRBD1	TRBJ2-6	CASSPLRDRVFGANVLTF	TGTGCCAGCAGTCCCCTAAGGGACAGGGTCTTTGGGGCCAACGTCCTGACTTTC
TRBV9	NA	14	NA	TRBJ2-7	CASSVAETSYEQYF	TGTGCCAGCAGCGTAGCCGAGACCTCCTACGAGCAGTACTTC
TRBV5-1	few	14	TRBD1	TRBJ2-3	CASRPGTATDTQYF	TGCGCCAGCAGACCTGGGACAGCCACAGATACGCAGTATTTT
TRBV3-1/TRBV3-2	NA	15	NA	TRBJ2-3	CASSQGWGNTDTQYF	TGTGCCAGCAGCCAAGGGTGGGGGAACACAGATACGCAGTATTTT
TRBV6-4	once	14	NA	TRBJ2-1	CASSAGTEYNEQFF	TGTGCCAGCAGTGCCGGGACGGAATACAATGAGCAGTTCTTC
TRBV9	NA	13	NA	TRBJ1-1	CASSVEEGTEAFF	TGTGCCAGCAGCGTAGAAGAGGGTACTGAAGCTTTCTTT
TRBV6-6	few	16	TRBD2	TRBJ2-2	CASSYSAGKNTGELFF	TGTGCCAGCAGTTATTCAGCGGGGAAGAACACCGGGGAGCTGTTTTTT
TRBV6-5	NA	13	NA	TRBJ1-2	CASSYVGGGGYTF	TGTGCCAGCAGTTACGTAGGAGGCGGCGGCTACACCTTC
TRBV28	NA	11	NA	TRBJ1-6	CASSLSRGLHF	TGTGCCAGCAGTTTATCTCGGGGCCTCCACTTT
TRBV7-2	NA	14	TRBD1	TRBJ2-7	CASSQGARGYEQYF	TGTGCCAGCAGCCAGGGGGCTAGGGGCTACGAGCAGTACTTC
TRBV11-2	NA	16	NA	TRBJ2-5	CASSLGGGGAGETQYF	TGTGCCAGCAGCTTAGGAGGAGGGGGCGCCGGGGAGACCCAGTACTTC
TRBV5-5	once	15	NA	TRBJ2-5	CASSRDGDPQETQYF	TGTGCCAGCAGCCGGGACGGGGATCCTCAAGAGACCCAGTACTTC
TRBV4-1	NA	16	NA	TRBJ2-4	CASSQGPPRTKNIQYF	TGCGCCAGCAGCCAAGGCCCCCCGCGGACCAAAAACATTCAGTACTTC
TRBV6-6	NA	12	NA	TRBJ2-3	CASSFNTDTQYF	TGTGCCAGCAGTTTTAATACAGATACGCAGTATTTT
TRBV4-1	few	16	TRBD2	TRBJ2-7	CASSQELAGASYEQYF	TGCGCCAGCAGCCAAGAGCTAGCGGGAGCATCCTACGAGCAGTACTTC
TRBV6-1	once	15	NA	TRBJ1-5	CASSEGPYSNQPQHF	TGTGCCAGCAGTGAAGGTCCCTATAGCAATCAGCCCCAGCATTTT
TRBV11-2	NA	14	NA	TRBJ1-2	CASSLGSGLYGYTF	TGTGCCAGCAGCTTAGGCTCCGGCCTCTATGGCTACACCTTC
TRBV2	NA	16	NA	TRBJ1-3	CASTPSAQYSGNTIYF	TGTGCCAGCACACCCTCGGCCCAATATTCTGGAAACACCATATATTTT
TRBV5-4	once	14	TRBD1	TRBJ1-1	CASSLGTGGTEAFF	TGTGCCAGCAGCTTAGGGACAGGGGGCACTGAAGCTTTCTTT
TRBV11-3	once	15	NA	TRBJ2-7	CASSQGPTSSYEQYF	TGTGCCAGCAGCCAAGGGCCGACCTCATCCTACGAGCAGTACTTC
TRBV29-1	few	13	NA	TRBJ1-3	CSVLQTEGNTIYF	TGCAGCGTTCTCCAAACCGAGGGAAACACCATATATTTT
TRBV7-3	NA	14	NA	TRBJ2-3	CASSLTRPPDTQYF	TGTGCCAGCAGCTTAACGAGGCCCCCAGATACGCAGTATTTT
TRBV5-5	NA	14	TRBD1	TRBJ1-2	CASSPGDRGYGYTF	TGTGCCAGCAGCCCGGGGGACAGGGGCTATGGCTACACCTTC
TRBV5-1	NA	15	NA	TRBJ2-4	CASSLTGPEKNIQYF	TGCGCCAGCAGCTTGACCGGGCCCGAAAAAAACATTCAGTACTTC
TRBV28	NA	17	NA	TRBJ1-2	CASTSPETGTIGYGYTF	TGTGCCAGCACCTCACCCGAGACAGGAACGATTGGCTATGGCTACACCTTC
TRBV19	NA	12	NA	TRBJ1-1	CASRFRSTEAFF	TGTGCCAGTAGGTTCAGGAGCACTGAAGCTTTCTTT
TRBV9	NA	16	NA	TRBJ1-3	CASSVETSLSGNTIYF	TGTGCCAGCAGCGTAGAAACTTCCCTCTCTGGAAACACCATATATTTT
TRBV30	NA	14	NA	TRBJ2-2	CAWSVGTNTGELFF	TGTGCCTGGAGTGTCGGTACGAACACCGGGGAGCTGTTTTTT
TRBV14	once	15	NA	TRBJ1-1	CASSVDSFIRTEAFF	TGTGCCAGCAGCGTGGACAGCTTCATTCGCACTGAAGCTTTCTTT
TRBV28	NA	13	NA	TRBJ1-2	CASSLDGQNGYTF	TGTGCCAGCAGTTTAGACGGACAAAATGGCTACACCTTC
TRBV7-8	NA	11	NA	TRBJ2-7	CASSPRREQYF	TGTGCCAGCAGCCCCCGTAGGGAGCAGTACTTC